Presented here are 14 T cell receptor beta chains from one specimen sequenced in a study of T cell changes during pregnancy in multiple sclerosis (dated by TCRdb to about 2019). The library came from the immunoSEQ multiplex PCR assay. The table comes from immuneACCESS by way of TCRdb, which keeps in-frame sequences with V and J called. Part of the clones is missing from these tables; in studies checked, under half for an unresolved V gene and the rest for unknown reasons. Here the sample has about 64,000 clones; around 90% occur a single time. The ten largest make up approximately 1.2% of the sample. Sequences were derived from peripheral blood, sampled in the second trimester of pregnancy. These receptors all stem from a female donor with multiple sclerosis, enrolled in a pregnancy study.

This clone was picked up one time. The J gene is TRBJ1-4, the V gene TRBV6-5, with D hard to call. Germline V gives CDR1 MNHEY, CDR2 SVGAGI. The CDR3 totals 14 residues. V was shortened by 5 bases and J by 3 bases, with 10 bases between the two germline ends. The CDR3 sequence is CASSRRFPNEKLFF. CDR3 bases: TGTGCCAGCAGTCGTCGGTTTCCTAATGAAAAACTGTTTTTT.

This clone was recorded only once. The CDR3 nucleotides read TGTGCCAGTAGGAGAACACAGGTCAGCCACGAGCAGTACTTC. The encoded protein is CASRRTQVSHEQYF. V and J are TRBV19 and TRBJ2-7; TRBD1 might be the D (5 bases). The CDR3 sequence is 14 residues long. Trimming took 6 bases from V and 5 from J, leaving 17 bases between them. Germline V gene sequence: CDR1 LNHDA, CDR2 SQIVND (reference sequence).

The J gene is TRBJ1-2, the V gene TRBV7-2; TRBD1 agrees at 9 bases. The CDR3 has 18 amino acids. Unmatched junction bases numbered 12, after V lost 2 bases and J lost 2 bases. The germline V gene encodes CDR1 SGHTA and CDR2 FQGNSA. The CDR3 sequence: CASSLRIGTGQPNYGYTF. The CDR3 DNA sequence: TGTGCCAGCAGCTTACGGATCGGGACAGGGCAACCGAACTATGGCTACACCTTC.

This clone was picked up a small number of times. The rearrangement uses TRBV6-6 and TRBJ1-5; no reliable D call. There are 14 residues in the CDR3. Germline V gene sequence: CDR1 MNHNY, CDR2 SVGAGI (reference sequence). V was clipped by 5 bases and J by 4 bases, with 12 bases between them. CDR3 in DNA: TGTGCCAGCAGTCCACCCGGGTGGAATCAGCCCCAGCATTTT. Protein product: CASSPPGWNQPQHF.

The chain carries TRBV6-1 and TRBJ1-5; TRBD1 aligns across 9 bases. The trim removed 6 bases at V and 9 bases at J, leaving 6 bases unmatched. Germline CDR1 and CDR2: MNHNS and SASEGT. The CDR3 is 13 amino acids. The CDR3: CASSGTGHRPQHF. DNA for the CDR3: TGTGCCAGCAGCGGGACAGGGCATCGGCCCCAGCATTTT.

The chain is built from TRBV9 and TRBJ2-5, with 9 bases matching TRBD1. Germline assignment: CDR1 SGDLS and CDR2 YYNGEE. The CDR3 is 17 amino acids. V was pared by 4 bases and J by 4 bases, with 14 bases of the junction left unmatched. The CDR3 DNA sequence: TGTGCCAGCAGCCCGGGTCTTGGGGACAGGGCCGGAGAGACCCAGTACTTC. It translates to CASSPGLGDRAGETQYF.

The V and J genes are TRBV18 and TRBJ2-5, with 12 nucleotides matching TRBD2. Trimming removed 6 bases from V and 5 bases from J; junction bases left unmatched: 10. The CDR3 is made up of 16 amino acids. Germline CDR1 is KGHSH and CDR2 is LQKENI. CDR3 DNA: TGTGCCAGCTCCAGGACTAGCGGGGCAGTCTCGGAGACCCAGTACTTC. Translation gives CASSRTSGAVSETQYF.

The CDR3 region is CASSQKWTGGARETQYF. CDR3 DNA: TGTGCCAGCAGCCAAAAATGGACAGGGGGCGCACGTGAGACCCAGTACTTC. The rearrangement links TRBV13 to TRBJ2-5, with TRBD1 matching over 11 bases. This CDR3 has 17 residues. From germline, CDR1 is PRHDT and CDR2 FYEKMQ (reference sequence). V dropped 5 bases and J dropped 5; count of bases not matched to a gene: 13.

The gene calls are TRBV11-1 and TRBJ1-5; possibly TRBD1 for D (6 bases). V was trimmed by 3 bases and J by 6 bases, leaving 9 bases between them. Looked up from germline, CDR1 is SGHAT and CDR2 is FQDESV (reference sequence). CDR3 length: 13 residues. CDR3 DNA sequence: TGTGCCAGCAGCTTGGGGGGGCTTCAGCCCCAGCATTTT. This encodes CASSLGGLQPQHF.

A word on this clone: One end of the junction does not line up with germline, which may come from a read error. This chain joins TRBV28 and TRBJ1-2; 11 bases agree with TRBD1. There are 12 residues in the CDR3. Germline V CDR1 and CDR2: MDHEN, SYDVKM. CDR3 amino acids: CASRNPDRGLFF. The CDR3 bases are TGTGCCAGCAGGAACCCGGACAGGGGGCTGTTCTTC.

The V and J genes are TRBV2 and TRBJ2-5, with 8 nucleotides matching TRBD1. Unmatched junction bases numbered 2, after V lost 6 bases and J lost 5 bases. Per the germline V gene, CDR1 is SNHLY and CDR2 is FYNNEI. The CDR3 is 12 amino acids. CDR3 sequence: CASSDRGETQYF. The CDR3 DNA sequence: TGTGCCAGCAGCGACAGGGGTGAGACCCAGTACTTC.

CDR3 nucleotide sequence: TGTGCCAGCAGCTTGGCCCCAGAAAACTATGGCTACACCTTC. Amino acid sequence: CASSLAPENYGYTF. The genes are TRBV5-5 and TRBJ1-2; D gene uncertain. This CDR3 has 14 amino acids. CDR1 is SGHKS and CDR2 is YYEKEE in the germline V gene (reference sequence). Trimming took off 0 bases at V and 2 bases at J, with 8 bases between the two ends.

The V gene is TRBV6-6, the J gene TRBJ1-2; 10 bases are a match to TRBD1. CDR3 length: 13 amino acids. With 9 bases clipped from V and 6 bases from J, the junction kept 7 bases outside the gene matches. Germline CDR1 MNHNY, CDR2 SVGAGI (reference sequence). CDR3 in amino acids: CASTGQGVNGYTF. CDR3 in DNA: TGTGCCAGTACCGGACAGGGGGTCAATGGCTACACCTTC.

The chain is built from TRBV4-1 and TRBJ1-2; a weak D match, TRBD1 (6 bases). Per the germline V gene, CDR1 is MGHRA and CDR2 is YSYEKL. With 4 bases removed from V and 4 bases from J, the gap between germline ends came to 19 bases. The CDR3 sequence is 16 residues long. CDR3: CASSRPERGSGYGYTF. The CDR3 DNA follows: TGCGCCAGCAGCCGACCCGAAAGGGGGTCCGGCTATGGCTACACCTTC.